The 25 T cell receptor beta chains below come from one sample, sequenced in a study of blood T cells in healthy people across ages. Combining a sample-barcoded 5' primer with a J-beta primer mix, a second PCR ran for roughly 6 to 12 cycles. TCRdb fed the 5' RACE reads into MiXCR, producing one record per CDR3 protein. This sample carries some 760,000 distinct CDR3 sequences, roughly 25% of them seen once, and the ten largest clones take approximately 4%. These same data were also listed under a study on T cells of mothers and their children.

The sequenced material came from blood. The source of these receptors is a boy between 10 and 17 years old in good health.

The J gene is TRBJ2-2, the V gene TRBV27; D gene unclear. Trimming removed 2 bases at V and 8 bases at J, with 9 bases between. The germline V gene encodes CDR1 MNHEY and CDR2 SMNVEV (reference sequence). The CDR3 has 13 amino acids. The CDR3 nucleotides read TGTGCCAGCAGTTTAAGGATCGGTGGGGAGCTGTTTTTT. Translation: CASSLRIGGELFF.

The J gene is TRBJ2-7, the V gene TRBV21-1; TRBD1, as called in the table, went unchecked against the DNA. TRBV21-1 is a recognized pseudogene. The CDR3 consists of 17 residues. CDR3 sequence: CASSKEPGVASGYEQYF. The CDR3 DNA follows: TGTGCCAGCAGCAAAGAGCCAGGGGTCGCTAGCGGCTACGAGCAGTACTTC.

The rearrangement uses TRBV9 and TRBJ2-2; perhaps TRBD1 as D (5 bases). The CDR3 extends over 14 amino acids. CDR1 and CDR2 (germline): SGDLS, YYNGEE. Trimming removed 3 bases from V and 9 bases from J, with 15 bases in between. In nucleotides, the CDR3 is TGTGCCAGCAGCGCCTCCACAGGAGCCCGGGAGCTGTTTTTT. Translated: CASSASTGARELFF. Combining the CDR3 with reference TRBV9 and TRBJ2-2 gives the whole variable domain DSGVTQTPKHLITATGQRVTLRCSPRSGDLSVYWYQQSLDQGLQFLIQYYNGEERAKGNILERFSAQQFPDLHSELNLSSLELGDSALYFCASSASTGARELFFGEGSRLTVL.

This chain uses TRBV7-9 with TRBJ1-2, with a tentative D call TRBD1 (5 bases). CDR1 is SEHNR, CDR2 FQNEAQ, per germline (reference sequence). CDR3 length: 13 residues. Trimming pared 1 base from V and 7 bases from J, leaving 10 bases between. The CDR3 loop is CASSLGPGSGYTF. CDR3 nucleotide sequence: TGTGCCAGCAGCTTAGGGCCAGGGTCTGGCTACACCTTC.

The chain uses TRBV5-4 and TRBJ2-7; 9 positions match TRBD2. The DNA end favors TRBJ2-5, so the J call may be wrong. This CDR3 is built from 14 residues. Germline lookup yields CDR1 SGHNT and CDR2 YYREEE (reference sequence). CDR3 protein: CASSSGGREETQYF. CDR3 DNA: TGTGCCAGCAGCTCTGGCGGGAGGGAAGAGACCCAGTACTTC.

The chain recombines TRBV29-1 with TRBJ1-2; no reliable D call. The CDR3 spans 12 residues. From germline, CDR1 is SQVTM and CDR2 ANQGSEA. Trimming left V 4 bases short and J 8 bases short, with 14 bases between. The CDR3 DNA sequence: TGCAGCGTTGTTCGTGGGTTGGAGGGCTACACCTTC. Its translation: CSVVRGLEGYTF.

The gene calls are TRBV12-3 or TRBV12-4 and TRBJ2-3; D is unclear. This CDR3 comprises 9 residues. V dropped 9 bases and J dropped 5 bases, with 3 bases sitting between them. CDR3 sequence: CASRDTQYF. The CDR3, as DNA: TGTGCCAGTCGAGATACGCAGTATTTT.

J is TRBJ2-3 and V is TRBV20-1, with D perhaps TRBD1 (5 bases). V was clipped by 7 bases and J by 7 bases, with 9 bases between them. CDR1 and CDR2 (germline): DFQATT, SNEGSKA (reference sequence). There are 10 residues in the CDR3. In DNA form, the CDR3 reads TGCAGTGGGGGCCTCAATACGCAGTATTTT. This encodes CSGGLNTQYF.

This clonotype was found a few times. This chain links TRBV5-1 with TRBJ2-5; D may be TRBD2 (5 bases). The DNA end lines up better with TRBJ2-7; the J call may be wrong. Germline V gene data show CDR1 as SGHRS and CDR2 as YFSETQ. The CDR3 has 14 amino acids. CDR3 region: CASSLIQSEDEQYF. Written as DNA, the CDR3 is TGCGCCAGCAGCTTAATACAGTCGGAGGACGAGCAGTACTTC.

This rearrangement joins TRBV18 to TRBJ2-6; tentatively, D is TRBD1 (5 bases). CDR1 is KGHSH and CDR2 is LQKENI in the germline V gene. The CDR3 extends over 18 amino acids. Deletions cut 0 bases from V and 0 bases from J, with 12 bases between. In nucleotides, the CDR3 is TGTGCCAGCTCACCACCGGGGCTAGGGCCCTCTGGGGCCAACGTCCTGACTTTC. This encodes CASSPPGLGPSGANVLTF.

This rearrangement joins TRBV29-1 to TRBJ2-5; possibly TRBD2 for D (5 bases). CDR3 length: 12 residues. The V gene lost 6 bases and the J gene lost 5 bases, with 13 bases spanning the gap. Per germline, CDR1 SQVTM and CDR2 ANQGSEA. The CDR3 bases are TGCAGCGTCCCCGGACTGGACGAGACCCAGTACTTC. It encodes CSVPGLDETQYF. Full variable domain (remainder filled in from reference TRBV29-1 and TRBJ2-5): SAVISQKPSRDICQRGTSLTIQCQVDSQVTMMFWYRQQPGQSLTLIATANQGSEATYESGFVIDKFPISRPNLTFSTLTVSNMSPEDSSIYLCSVPGLDETQYFGPGTRLLVL.

The sample holds a few counts of this clonotype. The chain combines TRBV5-1 with TRBJ2-1, with no clear D. The CDR3 loop spans 22 amino acids. Trimming cost V 0 bases and J 0 bases, with 28 bases left between them. Germline lookup yields CDR1 SGHRS and CDR2 YFSETQ. The CDR3: CASSLANSWQADYFSSYNEQFF. The CDR3 DNA is TGCGCCAGCAGCTTGGCCAATAGCTGGCAGGCGGATTATTTTAGCTCCTACAATGAGCAGTTCTTC.

The gene calls are TRBV29-1 and TRBJ1-1; D ambiguous. Between the trimmed V and J ends, which lost 2 bases and 0 bases, there was a span of 7 bases. CDR1 and CDR2 (germline): SQVTM, ANQGSEA. The CDR3 covers 13 residues. The CDR3 nucleotides are TGCAGCGTTGAATTAGGGATGAACACTGAAGCTTTCTTT. It translates to CSVELGMNTEAFF.

This clonotype was seen a few times. The chain has TRBV20-1 and TRBJ2-5, with 13 nucleotides matching TRBD2. The J call may be wrong; the DNA end is better matched by TRBJ2-7. Germline V gene data show CDR1 as DFQATT and CDR2 as SNEGSKA (reference sequence). CDR3 length: 14 residues. For the CDR3, the DNA is TGCAGCGCCGGGACTAGCGGGATTTGGTACGAGCAGTACTTC. Translating it yields CSAGTSGIWYEQYF.

This clonotype came up a few times. This rearrangement joins TRBV9 to TRBJ2-5; no clear D. Germline V gene data show CDR1 as SGDLS and CDR2 as YYNGEE. The CDR3 runs 14 residues. V lost 3 bases and J 0 bases, leaving 9 bases between the germline ends. CDR3 sequence reads: CASSGNDDQETQYF. The CDR3 region has the DNA TGTGCCAGCAGCGGAAATGACGACCAAGAGACCCAGTACTTC.

This clonotype was seen more than once but under ten times. The chain has TRBV4-3 and TRBJ1-4; D is uncertain. V gave up 0 bases and J gave up 1 base, with 12 bases separating them. The germline V gene has CDR1 LGHNA and CDR2 YSLEER. The CDR3 has 17 amino acids. The CDR3 nucleotides are TGCGCCAGCAGCCAAGATCGGGCAGGCTTAACTAATGAAAAACTGTTTTTT. Protein: CASSQDRAGLTNEKLFF.

This clonotype was seen a handful of times. V is TRBV10-3 and J is TRBJ1-4; a weak D match, TRBD1 (6 bases). The germline V and J ends were trimmed by 0 bases and 5 bases, with 10 bases remaining between them. This CDR3 spans 15 amino acids. CDR1 and CDR2 (germline): ENHRY, SYGVKD. The CDR3 protein is CAISESDRPNEKLFF. In DNA form, the CDR3 reads TGTGCCATCAGTGAGTCGGACAGACCCAATGAAAAACTGTTTTTT.

A few counts support this clonotype. V and J are TRBV6-6 and TRBJ2-5, with D unresolved. The J call is in doubt because the DNA end fits TRBJ2-1 better. Germline-derived CDR1 and CDR2 are MNHNY and SVGAGI (reference sequence). The CDR3 has 14 residues. CDR3 amino acids: CASSSGTHYNEQFF. The DNA for the CDR3 is TGTGCCAGCAGTTCCGGAACTCACTACAATGAGCAGTTCTTC.

This clonotype was seen only a few times. V and J are TRBV29-1 and TRBJ2-4; 8 bases fit TRBD1. V gave up 6 bases and J gave up 4 bases; unmatched junction bases: 29. Germline V CDR1 and CDR2: SQVTM, ANQGSEA. CDR3 size: 21 residues. The CDR3 loop is CSVDDRQGSPPCIGVKNIQYF. The CDR3 DNA follows: TGCAGCGTGGACGACAGACAGGGGAGCCCCCCATGCATAGGGGTTAAAAACATTCAGTACTTC.

This clonotype appeared a single time. The J gene is TRBJ2-1, the V gene TRBV15; 9 bases are shared with TRBD2. Per the germline V gene, CDR1 is LNHNV and CDR2 is YYDKDF (reference sequence). The CDR3 consists of 16 residues. The junction had 7 bases not matched to a gene; V was cut back by 1 base and J by 6 bases. The CDR3 region is CATSRAIKREVNEQFF. The CDR3, as DNA: TGTGCCACCAGCAGAGCAATCAAGCGGGAGGTCAATGAGCAGTTCTTC.

This chain connects TRBV6-5 to TRBJ2-7; 7 nucleotides agree with TRBD1. Germline V gene data show CDR1 as MNHEY and CDR2 as SVGAGI. CDR3 length equals 15 residues. V trimming: 1 base; J trimming: 2 bases; junction bases outside the gene matches: 5. CDR3 sequence (DNA): TGTGCCAGCAGTTACTTTCGGCAGGGGGCCTACGAGCAGTACTTC. Its protein product is CASSYFRQGAYEQYF.

Ten or more counts support this clonotype. The chain carries TRBV12-3 or TRBV12-4 and TRBJ1-2; 7 nucleotides agree with TRBD1. The CDR3 contains 13 residues. V was pared by 3 bases and J by 4 bases, with 2 bases of the junction left unmatched. CDR3 sequence reads: CASSLWTGYGYTF. In DNA, the CDR3 is TGTGCCAGCAGTTTGTGGACAGGCTATGGCTACACCTTC.

Here the CDR3 reads CSGDSSTDTQYF. The CDR3 nucleotides are TGCAGCGGGGACTCTAGCACAGATACGCAGTATTTT. The chain couples TRBV29-1 to TRBJ2-3, with D maybe TRBD2 (6 bases). The CDR3 covers 12 residues. Germline V gene lookup returns CDR1 SQVTM and CDR2 ANQGSEA. Trimming removed 7 bases from V and 0 bases from J, with 8 bases in between.

V is TRBV9 and J is TRBJ2-2; 7 positions agree with TRBD2. J was trimmed by 5 bases and V by 0 bases; bases with no gene match: 7. Germline V gene lookup returns CDR1 SGDLS and CDR2 YYNGEE. The CDR3 contains 16 residues. CDR3 nucleotide sequence: TGTGCCAGCAGCGTAGTGAGTAGCGGGTCAACCGGGGAGCTGTTTTTT. This encodes CASSVVSSGSTGELFF.

This sequence joins TRBV4-2 and TRBJ2-5, with 10 bases that match TRBD2. The end of the DNA fits TRBJ2-1 better, so the J call may be wrong. CDR1 is LGHNA and CDR2 is YNFKEQ in the germline V gene. The CDR3 runs to 15 residues. CDR3 sequence (DNA): TGTGCCAGCAGCCAAGGGGGGGTAGCGGGAGGAGAGCAGTTCTTC. It yields the protein CASSQGGVAGGEQFF.